This TCR beta chain was documented in a study of blood T cell repertoires in COVID-19. CDR3 length: 15 amino acids. The germline V gene encodes CDR1 SNHLY and CDR2 FYNNEI. The V end lost 1 base, the J end lost 1 base, and 9 bases lay between the germline ends. The table came from immunoSEQ multiplex PCR; TCRdb's copy has only in-frame clones and leaves some out. The profile shows around 310,000 clones, roughly 89% of them singletons. The receptor was derived from a middle-aged woman with COVID-19, enrolled during active disease. J is TRBJ2-3 and V is TRBV2; no clear D. Specimen: peripheral blood. CDR3 sequence (DNA): TGTGCCAGCAGTGAAGTTGGTCAGGGCACAGATACGCAGTATTTT. Translated: CASSEVGQGTDTQYF.